This TCR beta chain was found in a study of neurological immune-mediated disorders. TCRdb passed the 5' RACE reads through MiXCR, listing each CDR3 protein once. The sample has under 75,000 distinct CDR3 sequences; approximately 3.1% are singletons. CDR1 SGHRS and CDR2 YFSETQ come from the germline V gene. The V gene end was trimmed by 4 bases and the J gene end by 3 bases; junction bases not matched to a gene: 6. The CDR3 is 15 residues long. There are many counts of this clonotype. Its antigen is not known. Broader study findings: Expanded clones shared no CDR3 amino acid sequences across subjects, suggesting private repertoires in all groups.

V gene TRBV5-1 combines with J gene TRBJ2-1; TRBD2 agrees at 8 bases. Sequencing used PBMCs. This clonotype was obtained from a woman between 55 and 75 years old with multiple sclerosis. The CDR3, as DNA: TGCGCCAGCAGCCAAACTAGCGGTAACTACAATGAGCAGTTCTTC. Translated: CASSQTSGNYNEQFF.